Each of the 32 T cell receptor beta chains below was sequenced from the same sample in a study of low-dose radiotherapy and immunotherapy resistance in tumors. First-strand cDNA used TRAV- and TRBV-specific primers, covering alpha and beta chains. The authors amplified TCRs for about 18 PCR cycles with a constant-region primer and a V-primer adapter. TCRdb itself ran the reads through MiXCR, one entry per CDR3 protein. The table shows some 13,000 distinct CDR3 sequences, with roughly 60% occurring only once. These receptors were obtained from a human donor with advanced metastatic prostate, ovarian, gallbladder or colorectal cancer (not recorded which). This table probably holds off-target reads from a library built for another chain.

This clonotype was recorded only once. The genes are TRBV6-8 and TRBJ1-4, with a tentative D call TRBD1 (5 bases). The germline gives CDR1 MNHGY, CDR2 SAAAGT. V was pared by 5 bases and J by 8 bases, with 15 bases between. This CDR3 contains 14 residues. In nucleotides, the CDR3 is TGTGCCAGCAGTAGTACAGGACTCGGGGAAAAACTGTTTTTT. It is translated as CASSSTGLGEKLFF.

Within the sample, this clonotype is medium-sized. The chain employs TRBV19 and TRBJ2-1, with TRBD1 matching over 10 bases. The germline V gene has CDR1 LNHDA and CDR2 SQIVND (reference sequence). The CDR3 contains 13 residues. J lost 8 bases, V lost 4 bases, and 2 bases had no gene match. The CDR3 is CASSRGTGDEQFF. DNA for the CDR3: TGTGCCAGTAGTAGAGGGACAGGGGATGAGCAGTTCTTC.

The rearrangement links TRBV19 to TRBJ1-5; 8 bases align to TRBD1. Germline CDR1 reads LNHDA; CDR2 reads SQIVND (reference sequence). The V and J ends lost 3 bases and 4 bases, in that order; junction bases with no gene match: 5. The CDR3 length is 15 residues. CDR3 residues: CASSIWTGPNQPQHF. DNA for the CDR3: TGTGCCAGTAGTATCTGGACAGGGCCTAATCAGCCCCAGCATTTT.

The rearrangement links TRBV5-4 to TRBJ2-6, with D tentatively TRBD2 (6 bases). V lost 4 bases and J lost 4, with 15 bases in between. The CDR3 totals 16 residues. CDR1 SGHNT and CDR2 YYREEE come from the germline V gene (reference sequence). CDR3 in DNA: TGTGCCAGCAGCCCGGGGGTCGGGCGAGGGGCCAACGTCCTGACTTTC. This sequence encodes CASSPGVGRGANVLTF.

This clonotype appeared a few times. The chain combines TRBV29-1 with TRBJ2-1, with 9 bases matching TRBD1. Germline trimming cut 5 bases from V and 8 bases from J; bases unmatched to any gene: 7. The CDR3 is 13 amino acids. CDR1 is SQVTM, CDR2 ANQGSEA, per germline. CDR3 region: CSVPPGQGDEQFF. DNA of the CDR3: TGCAGCGTTCCACCGGGACAGGGCGATGAGCAGTTCTTC.

This clonotype came up once. V usage is TRBV11-2 and J usage is TRBJ2-5; 9 nucleotides line up with TRBD2. Germline trimming cut 4 bases from V and 4 bases from J; bases unmatched to any gene: 10. CDR3 length: 16 amino acids. CDR1 and CDR2 from the germline V gene are SGHAT and FQNNGV. DNA of the CDR3: TGTGCCAGCAGCTCCCGACGTAGCGGGGGATCAGAGACCCAGTACTTC. The encoded protein is CASSSRRSGGSETQYF.

The V call is TRBV12-3 or TRBV12-4, the J call TRBJ2-1; D unresolved. CDR3 length equals 11 residues. The V end lost 5 bases, the J end lost 4 bases, and 3 bases lay between the germline ends. The CDR3 DNA is TGTGCCAGCAGTCAGTACAATGAGCAGTTCTTC. Amino acid sequence: CASSQYNEQFF.

This rearrangement joins TRBV6-2 or TRBV6-3 to TRBJ2-2, with unresolved D. Germline loops: CDR1 MNHEY, CDR2 SVGEGT. The CDR3 is 14 amino acids. Trimming left V 5 bases short and J 5 bases short, with 12 bases between. CDR3 protein: CASSEMTETGELFF. CDR3 DNA sequence: TGTGCCAGCAGTGAGATGACGGAAACCGGGGAGCTGTTTTTT.

This clonotype appeared a few times. This sequence joins TRBV28 and TRBJ2-1; possibly TRBD1 or TRBD2 for D (5 bases each). V gave up 5 bases and J gave up 2 bases, with 16 bases separating them. The CDR3 covers 16 residues. Germline loops: CDR1 MDHEN, CDR2 SYDVKM. The CDR3 nucleotides are TGTGCCAGCAGTCCGCTCGGGGTGGACACCTACAATGAGCAGTTCTTC. The encoded protein is CASSPLGVDTYNEQFF.

The chain couples TRBV5-4 to TRBJ2-5; possibly TRBD1 for D (5 bases). This CDR3 region has 13 residues. CDR1 and CDR2 (germline): SGHNT, YYREEE (reference sequence). The V gene lost 4 bases and the J gene lost 4 bases, with 11 bases spanning the gap. The CDR3 loop reads CASSRDSSETQYF. As DNA, the CDR3 is TGTGCCAGCAGCCGAGACAGCTCAGAGACCCAGTACTTC.

This clonotype has a handful of counts. The V call is TRBV2, the J call TRBJ2-1; D not certain. The V end was cut by 2 bases, the J end by 4 bases, with 0 bases between. The CDR3 runs 11 residues. In germline, CDR1 is SNHLY, CDR2 FYNNEI. The CDR3 loop is CASSEYNEQFF. CDR3 in DNA: TGTGCCAGCAGTGAATACAATGAGCAGTTCTTC.

This clonotype was seen more than once but under ten times. The chain links TRBV11-2 to TRBJ2-3; the match to TRBD2 covers 9 bases. The ends lost 4 bases at V and 7 bases at J; junction bases unmatched: 12. The CDR3 is 16 amino acids. Germline CDR1 reads SGHAT; CDR2 reads FQNNGV. CDR3 region: CASSSAGGGLGNTQYF. The CDR3 DNA follows: TGTGCCAGCAGCTCGGCGGGGGGGGGTCTGGGGAATACGCAGTATTTT. The full variable domain, its missing parts supplied by reference TRBV11-2 and TRBJ2-3, is EAGVAQSPRYKIIEKRQSVAFWCNPISGHATLYWYQQILGQGPKLLIQFQNNGVVDDSQLPKDRFSAERLKGVDSTLKIQPAKLEDSAVYLCASSSAGGGLGNTQYFGPGTRLTVL.

This clonotype turned up a few times. This sequence joins TRBV5-1 and TRBJ2-1; D call uncertain. CDR1 and CDR2 from the germline V gene are SGHRS and YFSETQ. V lost 4 bases and J lost 8, with 22 bases in between. The CDR3 runs 16 residues. CDR3 residues: CASSPGSVGPRDEQFF. The DNA for the CDR3 is TGCGCCAGCAGCCCCGGATCGGTTGGGCCCCGGGATGAGCAGTTCTTC.

This clonotype appeared a few times. The rearrangement uses TRBV20-1 and TRBJ2-3, with 7 bases identical to TRBD2. CDR1 is DFQATT, CDR2 SNEGSKA, per germline (reference sequence). J gave up 4 bases and V 5 bases, and 9 bases lay outside the gene matches. The CDR3 runs 14 residues. CDR3 loop: CSADGLGGADTQYF. The CDR3 nucleotides read TGCAGTGCTGACGGACTAGGTGGAGCAGATACGCAGTATTTT.

The chain combines TRBV7-8 with TRBJ2-1; TRBD2 matches at 7 bases. The CDR3 is 15 residues long. V lost 3 bases to trimming and J lost 4 bases; unmatched junction nucleotides: 6. CDR1 SGHVS and CDR2 FQNEAQ come from the germline V gene. CDR3 DNA sequence: TGTGCCAGCAGCTTCCACGGACTAGTATACAATGAGCAGTTCTTC. Amino acid sequence: CASSFHGLVYNEQFF. Complete variable domain (other parts from reference TRBV7-8 and TRBJ2-1): GAGVSQSPRYKVAKRGQDVALRCDPISGHVSLFWYQQALGQGPEFLTYFQNEAQLDKSGLPSDRFFAERPEGSVSTLKIQRTQQEDSAVYLCASSFHGLVYNEQFFGPGTRLTVL.

This clonotype has only a few counts. This CDR3 reads CASSPSTRRTEVNYGYTF. The DNA for the CDR3 is TGTGCCAGCTCACCATCGACCCGAAGGACAGAGGTTAACTATGGCTACACCTTC. This chain links TRBV18 with TRBJ1-2; tentatively, D is TRBD1 (6 bases). V lost 2 bases to trimming and J lost 1 base, with 20 bases between them. The germline V gene has CDR1 KGHSH and CDR2 LQKENI. The length of the CDR3 is 18 residues.

The J gene is TRBJ1-4, the V gene TRBV7-2; possibly TRBD1 for D (5 bases). The CDR3 has 13 amino acids. The germline V and J ends were trimmed by 5 bases and 7 bases, with 11 bases remaining between them. From germline, CDR1 is SGHTA and CDR2 FQGNSA. The CDR3 coding sequence is TGTGCCAGCAGCCTCCTCGACAGTGAAAAACTGTTTTTT. Translation gives CASSLLDSEKLFF. Combining the CDR3 with reference TRBV7-2 and TRBJ1-4 gives the whole variable domain GAGVSQSPSNKVTEKGKDVELRCDPISGHTALYWYRQSLGQGLEFLIYFQGNSAPDKSGLPSDRFSAERTGGSVSTLTIQRTQQEDSAVYLCASSLLDSEKLFFGSGTQLSVL.

V gene TRBV28 combines with J gene TRBJ2-7; tentative D call: TRBD1 (5 bases). Germline CDR1 reads MDHEN; CDR2 reads SYDVKM. The CDR3 contains 13 residues. V gave up 2 bases and J gave up 1 base, with 6 bases separating them. Here the CDR3 reads CASSLQGSYEQYF. In DNA, the CDR3 is TGTGCCAGCAGTTTACAGGGATCCTACGAGCAGTACTTC.

This chain links TRBV2 with TRBJ2-1; 7 nucleotides agree with TRBD2. Germline assignment: CDR1 SNHLY and CDR2 FYNNEI. J lost 3 bases, V lost 1 base, and 6 bases had no gene match. CDR3 length equals 16 residues. The CDR3: CASSEVRLAVYNEQFF. The CDR3 DNA reads as TGTGCCAGCAGTGAAGTGCGCCTAGCGGTCTACAATGAGCAGTTCTTC.

This clonotype was found once. The chain combines TRBV20-1 with TRBJ1-4, with a weak D call TRBD1 (5 bases). CDR3 length equals 14 residues. Germline CDR1 DFQATT, CDR2 SNEGSKA (reference sequence). Trimming shortened V by 0 bases and J by 4 bases, and 9 bases separated the two germline ends. The DNA for the CDR3 is TGCAGTGCTAGAGAGGGAGGGGATAATGAAAAACTGTTTTTT. This gives the protein CSAREGGDNEKLFF.

This sequence joins TRBV29-1 and TRBJ2-1, with 10 bases aligning to TRBD1. After removal of 4 bases from V and 3 bases from J, the junction contained 0 bases not matched to a gene. The length of the CDR3 is 13 residues. Germline values: CDR1 SQVTM, CDR2 ANQGSEA. CDR3 sequence: CSVGTGGYNEQFF. Written as DNA, the CDR3 is TGCAGCGTTGGGACAGGGGGCTACAATGAGCAGTTCTTC.

V is TRBV18 and J is TRBJ2-7, with 7 bases matching TRBD1. The CDR3 is made up of 16 amino acids. Germline V gene sequence: CDR1 KGHSH, CDR2 LQKENI. The junction had 10 bases not matched to a gene; V was cut back by 3 bases and J by 2 bases. The CDR3 sequence: CASSPGPETGTYEQYF. CDR3 DNA sequence: TGTGCCAGCTCACCCGGCCCCGAGACAGGGACCTACGAGCAGTACTTC. The entire variable domain, with the rest obtained from reference TRBV18 and TRBJ2-7, is as follows: NAGVMQNPRHLVRRRGQEARLRCSPMKGHSHVYWYRQLPEEGLKFMVYLQKENIIDESGMPKERFSAEFPKEGPSILRIQQVVRGDSAAYFCASSPGPETGTYEQYFGPGTRLTVT.

The CDR3 here is CASSREETQYF. The CDR3 coding sequence is TGTGCCAGCAGCCGGGAAGAGACCCAGTACTTC. The chain couples TRBV6-1 to TRBJ2-5, with no clear D. Germline V lookup: CDR1 MNHNS, CDR2 SASEGT. V gave up 6 bases and J gave up 3 bases, with 5 bases separating them. There are 11 residues in the CDR3.

This chain's CDR3 is CASSFQGYNEQFF. CDR3 sequence (DNA): TGTGCCAGCAGCTTCCAGGGCTACAATGAGCAGTTCTTC. The chain carries TRBV7-8 and TRBJ2-1, with D perhaps matching TRBD1 (5 bases). CDR3 length equals 13 residues. V was clipped by 3 bases and J by 3 bases, with 6 bases between them. CDR1 is SGHVS and CDR2 is FQNEAQ in the germline V gene.

V and J are TRBV5-1 and TRBJ1-1; D remains ambiguous. Per the germline V gene, CDR1 is SGHRS and CDR2 is YFSETQ. Trimming removed 4 bases from V and 5 bases from J, with 15 bases in between. The CDR3 is made up of 14 amino acids. The CDR3 nucleotides read TGCGCCAGCAGCCCGTTCTATGGGGAAACTGAAGCTTTCTTT. This encodes CASSPFYGETEAFF.

The V gene is TRBV4-3, the J gene TRBJ2-3, with TRBD1 identical over 8 bases. The junction had 8 bases not matched to a gene; V was cut back by 1 base and J by 5 bases. The germline V gene encodes CDR1 LGHNA and CDR2 YSLEER. The CDR3 runs 16 residues. CDR3 nucleotide sequence: TGCGCCAGCAGCCAAGGGGTAAACAGGGGGATAGATACGCAGTATTTT. It yields the protein CASSQGVNRGIDTQYF.

The rearrangement uses TRBV18 and TRBJ1-5; D unresolved. This CDR3 spans 14 amino acids. CDR1 is KGHSH and CDR2 is LQKENI in the germline V gene. V lost 6 bases, J lost 7 bases, and 16 bases lay in between. Written as DNA, the CDR3 is TGTGCCAGCTCGCCCTCGGAGGTTTGGCAGCCCCAGCATTTT. Translation: CASSPSEVWQPQHF.

V usage is TRBV6-1 and J usage is TRBJ2-7; possible D gene TRBD2, 5 bases. Germline V gives CDR1 MNHNS, CDR2 SASEGT. This CDR3 is 14 amino acids long. V was trimmed by 7 bases and J by 7 bases, leaving 20 bases between them. Here the CDR3 reads CASMGTPTDWEQYF. Written as DNA, the CDR3 is TGTGCCAGCATGGGTACTCCAACGGACTGGGAGCAGTACTTC.

This clonotype came up a few times. The V and J genes are TRBV6-2 or TRBV6-3 and TRBJ1-5; 7 bases fit TRBD1. J gave up 7 bases and V 8 bases, and 11 bases lay outside the gene matches. In germline, CDR1 is MNHEY, CDR2 SVGEGT. CDR3 length equals 14 residues. CDR3 nucleotides: TGTGCCAGCTCTCCGGGACAGCAAGAACAGCCCCAGCATTTT. It translates to CASSPGQQEQPQHF.

Written as DNA, the CDR3 is TGTGCCAGCAGATTCACAGACAATGAGCAGTTCTTC. It encodes CASRFTDNEQFF. This chain connects TRBV7-8 to TRBJ2-1, with D unresolved. This CDR3 has 12 residues. Between the trimmed V and J ends, which lost 6 bases and 5 bases, there was a span of 8 bases. The germline gives CDR1 SGHVS, CDR2 FQNEAQ. The whole variable domain, remainder taken from reference TRBV7-8 and TRBJ2-1, is GAGVSQSPRYKVAKRGQDVALRCDPISGHVSLFWYQQALGQGPEFLTYFQNEAQLDKSGLPSDRFFAERPEGSVSTLKIQRTQQEDSAVYLCASRFTDNEQFFGPGTRLTVL.

CDR3 residues: CASSLTPRLGQLNTEAFF. The CDR3 coding sequence is TGTGCCAGCAGCCTAACCCCCCGCCTGGGACAGTTGAACACTGAAGCTTTCTTT. This rearrangement joins TRBV13 to TRBJ1-1, with 7 bases that match TRBD1. Trimming took 5 bases from V and 0 from J; bases not matched to a gene: 15. Germline lookup yields CDR1 PRHDT and CDR2 FYEKMQ (reference sequence). The CDR3 contains 18 residues.

Remarks on this clonotype: One junction end disagrees with the germline gene, perhaps due to a read error. This chain connects TRBV18 to TRBJ2-7; D ambiguous. Germline-derived CDR1 and CDR2 are KGHSH and LQKENI. This CDR3 has 14 amino acids. The CDR3 here is CASSPPAPTYEQYF. CDR3 sequence (DNA): TGTGCCAGCTCGCCACCAGCGCCTACCTACGAGCAGTACTTC. The variable domain in full, completed from reference TRBV18 and TRBJ2-7, reads NAGVMQNPRHLVRRRGQEARLRCSPMKGHSHVYWYRQLPEEGLKFMVYLQKENIIDESGMPKERFSAEFPKEGPSILRIQQVVRGDSAAYFCASSPPAPTYEQYFGPGTRLTVT.